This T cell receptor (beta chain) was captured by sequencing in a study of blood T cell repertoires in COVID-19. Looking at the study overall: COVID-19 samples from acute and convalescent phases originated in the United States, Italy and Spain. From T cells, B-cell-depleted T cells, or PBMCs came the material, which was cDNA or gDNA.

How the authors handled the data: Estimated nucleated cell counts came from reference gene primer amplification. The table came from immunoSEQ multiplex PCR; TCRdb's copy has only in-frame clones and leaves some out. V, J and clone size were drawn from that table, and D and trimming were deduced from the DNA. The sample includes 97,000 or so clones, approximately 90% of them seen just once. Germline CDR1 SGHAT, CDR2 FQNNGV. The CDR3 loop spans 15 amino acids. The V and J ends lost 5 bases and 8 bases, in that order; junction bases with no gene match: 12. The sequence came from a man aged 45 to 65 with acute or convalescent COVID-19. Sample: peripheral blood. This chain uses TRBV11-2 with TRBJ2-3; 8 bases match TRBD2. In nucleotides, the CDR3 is TGTGCCAGCAGCCCCGGAGGGACTAGGAGTGGTACGCAGTATTTT. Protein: CASSPGGTRSGTQYF. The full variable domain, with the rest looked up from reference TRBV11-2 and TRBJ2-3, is EAGVAQSPRYKIIEKRQSVAFWCNPISGHATLYWYQQILGQGPKLLIQFQNNGVVDDSQLPKDRFSAERLKGVDSTLKIQPAKLEDSAVYLCASSPGGTRSGTQYFGPGTRLTVL.